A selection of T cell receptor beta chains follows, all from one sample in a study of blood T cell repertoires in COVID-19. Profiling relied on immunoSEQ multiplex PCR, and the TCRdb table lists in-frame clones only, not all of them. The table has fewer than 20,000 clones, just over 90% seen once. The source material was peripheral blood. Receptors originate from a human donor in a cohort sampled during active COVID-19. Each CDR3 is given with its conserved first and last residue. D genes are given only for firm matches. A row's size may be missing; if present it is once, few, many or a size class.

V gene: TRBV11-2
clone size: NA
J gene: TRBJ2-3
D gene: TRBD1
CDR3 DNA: TGTGCCAGCAGCACACAGGGGGCGGCCACAGATACGCAGTATTTT
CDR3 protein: CASSTQGAATDTQYF

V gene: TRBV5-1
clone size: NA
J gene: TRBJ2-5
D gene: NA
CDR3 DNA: TGCGCCAGCAGCTTGGCCATAGTCGCGGAGACCCAGTACTTC
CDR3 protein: CASSLAIVAETQYF

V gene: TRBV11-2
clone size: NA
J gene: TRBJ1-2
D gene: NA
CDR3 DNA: TGTGCCAGCAGCGGAGGGAGAGGGGGCTACACCTTC
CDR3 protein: CASSGGRGGYTF

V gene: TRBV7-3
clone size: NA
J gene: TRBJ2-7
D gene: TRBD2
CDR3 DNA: TGTGCCAGCAGCCCTCCGTTAACTAGCGGCTCCTACGAGCAGTACTTC
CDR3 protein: CASSPPLTSGSYEQYF

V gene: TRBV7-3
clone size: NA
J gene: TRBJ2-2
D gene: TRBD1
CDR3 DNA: TGTGCCAGCAGCCGGACAGGGTCGGTCACCGGGGAGCTGTTTTTT
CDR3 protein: CASSRTGSVTGELFF

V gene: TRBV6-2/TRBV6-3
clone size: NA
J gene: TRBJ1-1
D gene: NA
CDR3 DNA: TGTGCCAGCAGTTATCAGGGCTCGAACACTGAAGCTTTCTTT
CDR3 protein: CASSYQGSNTEAFF

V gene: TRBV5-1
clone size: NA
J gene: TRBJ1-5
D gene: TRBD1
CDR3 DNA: TGCGCCAGCAGGGACGACAGGGGGCCTCCGCATTTT
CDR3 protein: CASRDDRGPPHF

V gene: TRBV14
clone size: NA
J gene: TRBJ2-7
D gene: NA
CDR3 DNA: TGTGCCAGCAGCCAAGGGCTTTGGGTGGCGGGACACGAGCAGTACTTC
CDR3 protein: CASSQGLWVAGHEQYF

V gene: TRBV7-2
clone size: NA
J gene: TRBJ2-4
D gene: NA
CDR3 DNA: TGTGCCAGCAGCTTAGAAGGGAGAATGGGAGACATTCAGTACTTC
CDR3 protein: CASSLEGRMGDIQYF

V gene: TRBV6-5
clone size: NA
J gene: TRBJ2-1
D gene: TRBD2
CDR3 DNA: TGTGCCAGCAGTTTTGGGACTAGCGTAAACAATGAGCAGTTCTTC
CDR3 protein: CASSFGTSVNNEQFF

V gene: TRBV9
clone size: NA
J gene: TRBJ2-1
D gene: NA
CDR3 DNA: TGTGCCAGCAGCGTGTCGTGGGGGGCCTACAATGAGCAGTTCTTC
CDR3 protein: CASSVSWGAYNEQFF

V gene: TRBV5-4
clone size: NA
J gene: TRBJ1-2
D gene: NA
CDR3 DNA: TGTGCCAGCAGCTTGGCCTCAATTAACAGGGAGCCCTATGGCTACACCTTC
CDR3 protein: CASSLASINREPYGYTF

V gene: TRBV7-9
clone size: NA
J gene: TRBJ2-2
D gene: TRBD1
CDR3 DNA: TGTGCCAGCAGCCGGGGACAGGGGGAGCTGTTTTTT
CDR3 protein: CASSRGQGELFF

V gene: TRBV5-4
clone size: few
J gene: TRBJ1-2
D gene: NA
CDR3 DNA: TGTGCCAGCAGCTTGGGGGGCCGTTCTAACTATGGCTACACCTTC
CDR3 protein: CASSLGGRSNYGYTF

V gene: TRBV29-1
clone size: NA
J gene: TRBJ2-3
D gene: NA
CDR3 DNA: TGCAGCGTCCTAGGGGGGGCGACAGATACGCAGTATTTT
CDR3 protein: CSVLGGATDTQYF

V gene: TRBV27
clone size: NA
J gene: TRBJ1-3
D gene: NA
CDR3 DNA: TGTGCCAGCAGTTTCCTCCGGGACTGGTATTTT
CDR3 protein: CASSFLRDWYF